This T cell receptor beta chain is drawn from a study of CD8+ T cells in alopecia areata. Overall study findings and caveats: Lesional scalp exceeded normal scalp in clonality, especially in alopecia totalis/universalis.

RNA extraction was followed by reverse transcription into cDNA, which acted as the sequencing template. TCRdb's table, derived via immunoSEQ multiplex PCR, lists solely in-frame clones and lacks some. The table records over 15,000 clones, around three fifths of them present only once. This clone has more than one count but fewer than ten. As yet, its antigen is unknown. Documented treatment: oral pan-JAK inhibitor, 5-10 mg twice daily. Patients with alopecia areata provided lesional scalp punch biopsies as well as peripheral blood. CDR1 and CDR2 from the germline V gene are MNHEY and SVGAGI. This CDR3 region has 13 residues. The germline V and J ends were trimmed by 7 bases and 0 bases, with 6 bases remaining between them.

The rearrangement joins TRBV6-5 to TRBJ1-4; the D is unclear. Sequences were derived from skin, sampled at week 4, from a patient treated with tofacitinib. The TCR was taken from a human donor with alopecia areata. Written as DNA, the CDR3 is TGTGCCAGCATGAGATCAACTAATGAAAAACTGTTTTTT. Translation: CASMRSTNEKLFF.